The clone carrying this TCR beta chain was picked up many times. What it binds is not known. This specimen belongs to a study of human T cells and chemical hapten exposure. Looking at the study overall: Alopecia areata, totalis or universalis affected patients who were mostly female. Overall study results and limits: Relative to controls, expanded TCRs formed significantly more large CDR3 similarity clusters.

The time point denotes: patch test 3, about 24 weeks after DPC sensitization. The sample's treatment: therapeutic diphenylcyclopropenone sensitization with weekly scalp DPC. Each donor was an alopecia patient between 18 and 70 years of age who qualified for DPC. Individual cDNA molecules in this library carried unique molecular identifiers. TCRdb analysed the RACE reads with MiXCR anew, one entry per CDR3 protein. The sample contains around 110,000 distinct CDR3 sequences, about 11% of which appear only once. The V gene end was trimmed by 4 bases and the J gene end by 4 bases; junction bases not matched to a gene: 2. Germline V CDR1 and CDR2: LGHNA, YNFKEQ. The CDR3 covers 16 residues.

The chain uses TRBV4-2 and TRBJ2-3; 16 bases are a match to TRBD2. The material was whole blood, obtained in connection with sensitization to the hapten diphenylcyclopropenone (DPC). The source is a woman aged 50 to 65 with alopecia areata. Some clones in this sample may be carry-over from other donors' samples. The CDR3 DNA reads as TGTGCCAGCAGCCCGGGACTAGCGGGAGGGCCAGATACGCAGTATTTT. Its translation: CASSPGLAGGPDTQYF.